The 11 T cell receptor beta chains presented below share a single source sample, sequenced in a study of a mutant IDH1 vaccine in newly diagnosed glioma. Their recognized antigens are unknown. Noted time point: week 35, safety follow-up. The vaccine gave 300 ug of a 20-mer mutant IDH1 peptide subcutaneously per dose. The method was immunoSEQ multiplex PCR; TCRdb's version includes in-frame clones alone and lacks a portion of them. The sample holds about 45,000 clones; around 92% are singletons and the top ten take 2% to 2.5%. The input for sequencing was PBMCs, taken from a glioma patient whose treatment included an IDH1 peptide vaccine. These receptor sequences come from a man in his forties or fifties with glioma.

The V gene is TRBV7-9, the J gene TRBJ2-2, with TRBD1 matching 8 bases. The germline V gene encodes CDR1 SEHNR and CDR2 FQNEAQ (reference sequence). The J segment lost 4 bases and the V segment lost 10 bases, leaving 5 bases of the junction unmatched. The CDR3 covers 13 residues. CDR3 region: CANQGAGTGELFF. In nucleotides, the CDR3 is TGTGCCAACCAGGGGGCTGGCACCGGGGAGCTGTTTTTT.

J is TRBJ2-2 and V is TRBV11-1, with a possible D match to TRBD1 (6 bases). This CDR3 comprises 17 residues. The V gene's germline CDR1 is SGHAT and CDR2 FQDESV (reference sequence). The V gene lost 0 bases and the J gene lost 0 bases, with 11 bases spanning the gap. CDR3 loop: CASSLATGYANTGELFF. CDR3 coding DNA: TGTGCCAGCAGCTTAGCTACAGGGTACGCGAACACCGGGGAGCTGTTTTTT.

The J gene is TRBJ2-7, the V gene TRBV13, with 8 bases lining up with TRBD2. CDR1 and CDR2 (germline): PRHDT, FYEKMQ (reference sequence). This CDR3 comprises 15 residues. Losses at the gene ends were 5 bases for V and 2 bases for J; bases not matched to a gene: 8. CDR3 amino acids: CASSDTSGHAYEQYF. CDR3 sequence (DNA): TGTGCCAGCAGCGACACTAGCGGACACGCCTACGAGCAGTACTTC. The full variable domain, completed using reference TRBV13 and TRBJ2-7, is AAGVIQSPRHLIKEKRETATLKCYPIPRHDTVYWYQQGPGQDPQFLISFYEKMQSDKGSIPDRFSAQQFSDYHSELNMSSLELGDSALYFCASSDTSGHAYEQYFGPGTRLTVT.

CDR3 sequence (DNA): TGCGCCAGCAGCCAATCGGACTCCTACGAGCAGTACTTC. This gives the protein CASSQSDSYEQYF. V gene TRBV4-1 combines with J gene TRBJ2-7; D uncertain. Trimming left V 2 bases short and J 0 bases short, with 5 bases between. The germline gives CDR1 MGHRA, CDR2 YSYEKL. This CDR3 has 13 residues.

This chain uses TRBV5-1 with TRBJ2-7, with 7 bases that match TRBD1. In germline, CDR1 is SGHRS, CDR2 YFSETQ. CDR3 size: 15 residues. J gave up 5 bases and V 3 bases, and 11 bases lay outside the gene matches. Here the CDR3 reads CASSSRTGSFHEQYF. In nucleotides, the CDR3 is TGCGCCAGCAGCTCCCGGACAGGCTCGTTCCACGAGCAGTACTTC. Using reference TRBV5-1 and TRBJ2-7 for the parts outside the CDR3, the full variable domain is KAGVTQTPRYLIKTRGQQVTLSCSPISGHRSVSWYQQTPGQGLQFLFEYFSETQRNKGNFPGRFSGRQFSNSRSEMNVSTLELGDSALYLCASSSRTGSFHEQYFGPGTRLTVT.

Only one count was recorded for this clone. The chain couples TRBV19 to TRBJ2-5; 14 bases align to TRBD2. CDR3 size: 19 residues. Per the germline V gene, CDR1 is LNHDA and CDR2 is SQIVND (reference sequence). V lost 0 bases and J lost 4; bases outside the gene matches: 10. As DNA, the CDR3 is TGTGCCAGTAGTATAGACGGGACTAGCGGGGGTAGGTCCCGAGAGACCCAGTACTTC. Translated: CASSIDGTSGGRSRETQYF.

The chain employs TRBV6-5 and TRBJ2-7; D not certain. V shed 7 bases and J shed 0 bases, with 13 bases lying between them. Germline V gene lookup returns CDR1 MNHEY and CDR2 SVGAGI. The CDR3 is 14 residues long. Here the CDR3 DNA reads TGTGCCAGCACCGAAGCCCCAAGCTCCTACGAGCAGTACTTC. This encodes CASTEAPSSYEQYF.

This chain joins TRBV4-2 and TRBJ1-1, with D uncertain. From germline, CDR1 is LGHNA and CDR2 YNFKEQ. This CDR3 is 16 amino acids long. V dropped 0 bases and J dropped 0 bases, with 11 bases sitting between them. The CDR3: CASSQETAIMNTEAFF. CDR3 nucleotides: TGTGCCAGCAGCCAAGAGACGGCGATCATGAACACTGAAGCTTTCTTT.

V usage is TRBV30 and J usage is TRBJ2-7, with D possibly being TRBD1 (5 bases). Trimming shortened V by 4 bases and J by 3 bases, and 7 bases separated the two germline ends. The CDR3 consists of 11 residues. Germline values: CDR1 GTSNPN, CDR2 SVGIG (reference sequence). The CDR3 DNA sequence: TGTGCCTGGACAGGGAACTACGAGCAGTACTTC. Encoded protein: CAWTGNYEQYF.

The V call is TRBV4-1, the J call TRBJ2-7, with D possibly TRBD2 on 5 matching bases. The length of the CDR3 is 18 residues. The germline gives CDR1 MGHRA, CDR2 YSYEKL. The V gene lost 1 base and the J gene lost 1 base, with 20 bases spanning the gap. CDR3 sequence reads: CASSQVVAAGGQSYEQYF. The DNA of the CDR3 is TGCGCCAGCAGCCAAGTTGTGGCCGCGGGCGGTCAATCCTACGAGCAGTACTTC.

The chain links TRBV4-2 to TRBJ2-3, with D maybe TRBD1 (6 bases). The CDR3 is 15 residues long. V was pared by 0 bases and J by 1 base, with 8 bases between. Germline loops: CDR1 LGHNA, CDR2 YNFKEQ. This CDR3 is CASSQDSGGTDTQYF. CDR3 nucleotides: TGTGCCAGCAGCCAAGACTCAGGGGGCACAGATACGCAGTATTTT.